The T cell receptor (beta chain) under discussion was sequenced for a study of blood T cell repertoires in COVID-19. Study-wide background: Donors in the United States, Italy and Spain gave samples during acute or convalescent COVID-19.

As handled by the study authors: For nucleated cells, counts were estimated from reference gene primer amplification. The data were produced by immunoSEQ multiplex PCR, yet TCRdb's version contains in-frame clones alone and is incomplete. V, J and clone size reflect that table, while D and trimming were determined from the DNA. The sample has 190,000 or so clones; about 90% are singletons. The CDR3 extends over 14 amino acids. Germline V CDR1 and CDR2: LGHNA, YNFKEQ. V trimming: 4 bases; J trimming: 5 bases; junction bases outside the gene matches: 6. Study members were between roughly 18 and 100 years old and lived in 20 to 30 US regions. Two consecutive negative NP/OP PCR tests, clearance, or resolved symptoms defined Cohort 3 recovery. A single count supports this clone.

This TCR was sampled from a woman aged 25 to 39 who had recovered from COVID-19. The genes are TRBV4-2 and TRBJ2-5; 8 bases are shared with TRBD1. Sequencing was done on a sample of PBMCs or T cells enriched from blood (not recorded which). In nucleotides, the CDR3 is TGTGCCAGCAGCCTTGGGACAGGCCAGGAGACCCAGTACTTC. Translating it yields CASSLGTGQETQYF.